This T cell receptor beta chain is from a study of blood T cell repertoires in COVID-19 (dated by TCRdb to the early 2020s). About the full investigation: For ImmuneRACE Cohort 3, a participant was defined as recovered based on two consecutive negative NP/OP PCR tests, clearance by a healthcare professional, or resolution of symptoms. A freely available public database, intended as a resource for researchers studying the immune response to SARS-CoV-2, is where the repertoires were released. A de-identified subject ID, COVID-19 status, age in years and sex were almost always included in the sample metadata. The material from the prospective study consisted of cDNA or gDNA derived from T cells, B-cell-depleted T cells, or PBMCs. HLA class I and class II types, where available, came from metadata supplied by the sample provider rather than from assay-based typing. Samples from collaborators originated in the United States, Italy and Spain and spanned both the acute and convalescent phases of COVID-19. Subjects who had been exposed to COVID-19, were actively infected with it, or had recovered from it provided the deeply sampled blood TCRbeta repertoires that made up the dataset. Samples were obtained from the ongoing ImmuneRACE study (first 160 participants) and from over 1,000 subjects provided by 6 global collaborators.

The research as a whole found: Clinical and demographic metadata were provided uncurated, with the amount varying by source and participant.

A word on this clone: The antigen it recognizes is unknown. There are no base qualities to consult, and no much larger clone falls within one base.

TCRbeta CDR3 regions were amplified from genomic DNA using the immunoSEQ Assay, a bias-controlled multiplex PCR. As for the original processing: The number of nucleated cells in each sample was estimated by amplification of reference gene primers within the assay. Sequence reads were collapsed and filtered to measure the absolute abundance of every unique TCRbeta CDR3 rearrangement. Productive Simpson clonality was computed per sample as the square root of Simpson's diversity index over productive rearrangements. Not all clones reach the TCRdb copy of this immuneACCESS table, which keeps in-frame sequences only. Checked studies attribute under half of the gap to unresolved V genes and leave the rest unexplained. V and J calls and clone size are given by that table; D and trimming were obtained from the DNA. In this sample the table shows around 200,000 clones, about 86% of which occur a single time. The top ten constitute roughly 3.3% of the sample.

In the prospective study, participants were about 18 to 95 years old, resided in about two dozen geographic areas of the United States, and were enrolled through a virtual design. Cohort assignment in the prospective study relied on participant-reported clinical history from a screening survey and a study questionnaire. Mobile phlebotomists in the prospective study collected whole blood, serum and a nasopharyngeal or oropharyngeal swab from every participant. Over a roughly 2-month period, participants in the prospective study had the option of providing additional blood draws and questionnaires. Prospective study blood samples were shipped either frozen or at room temperature before DNA extraction. Input material: PBMCs or T cells enriched from blood (not recorded which). The clonotype comes from a woman aged 45-65 years in a cohort exposed to, infected with or recovered from COVID-19 (not recorded which).

The nucleotide sequence reads as follows: TGCGCCAGCAGCTTGGGGGGGACTAGCGGGGTCGATACGCAGTATTTT. Its protein reads: CASSLGGTSGVDTQYF. The rearrangement joined TRBV5-1 to TRBJ2-3, with TRBD2 matching 13 junction bases. The CDR3 spans 16 residues, from the cysteine through the phenylalanine. Just the 48-base CDR3 DNA is kept, in frame starting at base 1. Sequences SGHRS (CDR1) and YFSETQ (CDR2) are obtained from the germline V gene. Trimming accounts for 0 bases at V and 6 bases at J, while the number of junction bases matched to no gene is 4.